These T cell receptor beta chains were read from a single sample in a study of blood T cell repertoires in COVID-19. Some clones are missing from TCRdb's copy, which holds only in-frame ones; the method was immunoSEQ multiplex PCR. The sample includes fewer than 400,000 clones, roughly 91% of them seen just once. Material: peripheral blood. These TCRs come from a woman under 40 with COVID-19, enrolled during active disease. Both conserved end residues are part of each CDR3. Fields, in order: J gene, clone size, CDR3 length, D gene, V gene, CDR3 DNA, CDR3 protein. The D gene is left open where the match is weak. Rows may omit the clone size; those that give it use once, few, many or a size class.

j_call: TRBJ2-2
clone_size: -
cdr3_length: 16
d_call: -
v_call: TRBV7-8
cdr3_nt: TGTGCCAGCAGCTATCTTCCGGGACTGGGCGCCGGGGAGCTGTTTTTT
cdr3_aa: CASSYLPGLGAGELFF

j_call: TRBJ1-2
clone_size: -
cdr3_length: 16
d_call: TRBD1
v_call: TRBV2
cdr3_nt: TGTGCCAGCAGTGCCCCACAGGGGACACCCCTTCATGGCTACACCTTC
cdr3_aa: CASSAPQGTPLHGYTF

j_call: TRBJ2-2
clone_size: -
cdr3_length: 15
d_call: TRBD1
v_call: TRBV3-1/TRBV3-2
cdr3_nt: TGTGCCAGCAGCCCCGGGACAGGGGGGACCGGGGAGCTGTTTTTT
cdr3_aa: CASSPGTGGTGELFF

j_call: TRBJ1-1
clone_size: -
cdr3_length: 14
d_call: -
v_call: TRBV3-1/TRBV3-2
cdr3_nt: TGTGCCAGCAGCCAATCGGGGGGGAGACAGGAAGCTTTCTTT
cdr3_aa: CASSQSGGRQEAFF

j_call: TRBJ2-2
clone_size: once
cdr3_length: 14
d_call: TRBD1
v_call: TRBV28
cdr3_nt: TGTGCCAGCAGGGGACAGGGTGGTACCGGGGAGCTGTTTTTT
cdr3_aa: CASRGQGGTGELFF

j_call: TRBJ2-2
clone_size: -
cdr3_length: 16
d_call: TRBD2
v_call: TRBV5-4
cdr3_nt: TGTGCCAGCAGCTTGGGCGGGGGGCTTGGCACCGGGGAGCTGTTTTTT
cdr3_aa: CASSLGGGLGTGELFF

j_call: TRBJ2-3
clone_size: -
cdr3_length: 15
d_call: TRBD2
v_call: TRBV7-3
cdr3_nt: TGTGCCAGCAGCCGTTCGGGGGGATACACAGATACGCAGTATTTT
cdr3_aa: CASSRSGGYTDTQYF

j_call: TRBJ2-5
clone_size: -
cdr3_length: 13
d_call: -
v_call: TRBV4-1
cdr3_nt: TGCGCCAGCAGCCGACATTACCAAGAGACCCAGTACTTC
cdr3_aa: CASSRHYQETQYF

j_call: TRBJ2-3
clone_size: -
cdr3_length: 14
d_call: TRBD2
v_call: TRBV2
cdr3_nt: TGTGCCAGCAGTGGGGGGGGAGGCACAGATACGCAGTATTTT
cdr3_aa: CASSGGGGTDTQYF

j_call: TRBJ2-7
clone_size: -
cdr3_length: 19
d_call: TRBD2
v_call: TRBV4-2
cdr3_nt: TGTGCCAGCAGCCTTGGGTGGACTAGCGGCTCGAGGGGGACCTACGAGCAGTACTTC
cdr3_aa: CASSLGWTSGSRGTYEQYF

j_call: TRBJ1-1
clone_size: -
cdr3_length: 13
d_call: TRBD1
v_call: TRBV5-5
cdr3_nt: TGTGCCAGCAGCCGGACAGGAAACACTGAAGCTTTCTTT
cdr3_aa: CASSRTGNTEAFF

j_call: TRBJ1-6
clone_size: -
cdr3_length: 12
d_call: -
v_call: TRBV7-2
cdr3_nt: TGTGCCAGCAGCCATCAAAATTCACCCCTCCACTTT
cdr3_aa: CASSHQNSPLHF

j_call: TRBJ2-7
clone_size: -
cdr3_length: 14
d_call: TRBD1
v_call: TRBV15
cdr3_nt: TGTGCCACCAGCAGGTCTAGGACAGGGGGCGAGCAGTACTTC
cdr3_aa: CATSRSRTGGEQYF

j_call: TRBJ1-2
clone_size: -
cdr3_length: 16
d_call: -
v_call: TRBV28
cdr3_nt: TGTGCCAGCAGCCGACCGGGAGGGACTTTTGGGTATGGCTACACCTTC
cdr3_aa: CASSRPGGTFGYGYTF

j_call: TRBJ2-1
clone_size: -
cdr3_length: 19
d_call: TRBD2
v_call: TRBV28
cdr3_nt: TGTGCCAGCAGTTTAGTGGGGCTAGCGGGGGGGAGCTCCTACAATGAGCAGTTCTTC
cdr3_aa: CASSLVGLAGGSSYNEQFF

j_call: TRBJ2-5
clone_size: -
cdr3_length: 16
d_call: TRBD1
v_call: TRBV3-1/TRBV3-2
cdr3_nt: TGTGCCAGCAGCCAAGAGTTAAGAGGGGGCGAGGAGACCCAGTACTTC
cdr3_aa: CASSQELRGGEETQYF

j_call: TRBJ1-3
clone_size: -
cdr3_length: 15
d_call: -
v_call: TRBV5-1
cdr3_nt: TGCGCCAGCAGCTTGGTAGGGGGCTCTGGAAACACCATATATTTT
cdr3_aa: CASSLVGGSGNTIYF

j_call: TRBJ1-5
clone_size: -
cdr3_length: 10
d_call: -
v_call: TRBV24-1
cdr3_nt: TGTGCCACCGGGAGATCGCCCCAGCATTTT
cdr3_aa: CATGRSPQHF

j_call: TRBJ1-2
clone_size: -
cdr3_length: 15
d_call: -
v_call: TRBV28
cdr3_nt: TGTGCCAGCAGTTTTTCCCCTACTAAGGTCTACGGCTACACCTTC
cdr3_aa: CASSFSPTKVYGYTF

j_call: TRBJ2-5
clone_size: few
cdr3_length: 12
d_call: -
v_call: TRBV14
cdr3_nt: TGTGCCAGCAGCCCGAAAACCGGGACCCAGTACTTC
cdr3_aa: CASSPKTGTQYF

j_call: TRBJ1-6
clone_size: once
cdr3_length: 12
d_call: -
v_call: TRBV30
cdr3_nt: TGTGCCTGGAATCAGAGAGAGGCACCCCTCCACTTT
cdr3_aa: CAWNQREAPLHF

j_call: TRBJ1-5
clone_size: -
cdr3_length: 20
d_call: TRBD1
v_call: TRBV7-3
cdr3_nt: TGTGCCAGCAGCTCCCAGGAGGTGAGGACAGGGGGCGACGTGTTTCAGCCCCAGCATTTT
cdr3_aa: CASSSQEVRTGGDVFQPQHF

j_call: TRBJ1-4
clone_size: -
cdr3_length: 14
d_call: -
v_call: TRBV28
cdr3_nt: TGTGCCAGCAGTTTTTCCGTCGGAGGGGAAAAACTGTTTTTT
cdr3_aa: CASSFSVGGEKLFF

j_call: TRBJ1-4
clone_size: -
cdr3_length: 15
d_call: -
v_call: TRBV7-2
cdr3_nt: TGTGCCAGCAGCTCGTGGCCCCCAACTAATGAAAAACTGTTTTTT
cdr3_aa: CASSSWPPTNEKLFF

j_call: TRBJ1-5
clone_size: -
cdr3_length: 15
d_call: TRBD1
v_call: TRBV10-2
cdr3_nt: TGCGCCAGCAGGGGACAGGGAAGCGTCAATCAGCCCCAGCATTTT
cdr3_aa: CASRGQGSVNQPQHF

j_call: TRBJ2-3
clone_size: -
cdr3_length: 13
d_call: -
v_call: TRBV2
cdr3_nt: TGTGCCAGCCACAGGTCGCTCACAGATACGCAGTATTTT
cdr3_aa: CASHRSLTDTQYF

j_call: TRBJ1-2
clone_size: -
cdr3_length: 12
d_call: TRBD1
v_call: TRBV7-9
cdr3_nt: TGTGCCGGCGTTACACTACAGGGGCGCTACACCTTC
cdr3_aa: CAGVTLQGRYTF

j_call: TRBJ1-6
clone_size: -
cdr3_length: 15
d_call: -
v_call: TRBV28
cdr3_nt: TGTGCCAGCATGGCCCCCGGGGAGGGCAATTCACCCCTCCACTTT
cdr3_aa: CASMAPGEGNSPLHF

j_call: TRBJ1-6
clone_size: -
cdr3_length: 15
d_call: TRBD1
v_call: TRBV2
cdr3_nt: TGTGCCAGCAGCGGTAGGACAGGGGAAAATTCACCCCTCCACTTT
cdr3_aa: CASSGRTGENSPLHF

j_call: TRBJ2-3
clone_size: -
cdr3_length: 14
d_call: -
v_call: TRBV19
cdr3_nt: TGTGCCAGTAGTATAGGGCAGGGCACAGATACGCAGTATTTT
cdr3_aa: CASSIGQGTDTQYF

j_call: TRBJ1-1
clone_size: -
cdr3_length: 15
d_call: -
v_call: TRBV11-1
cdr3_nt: TGTGCCAGCAGCTTATTAAACCGGGGACTCACTGAAGCTTTCTTT
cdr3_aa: CASSLLNRGLTEAFF

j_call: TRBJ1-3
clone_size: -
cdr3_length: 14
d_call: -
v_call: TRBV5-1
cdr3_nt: TGCGCCAGCAGCTTGTCCAGCTCTGGAAACACCATATATTTT
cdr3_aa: CASSLSSSGNTIYF

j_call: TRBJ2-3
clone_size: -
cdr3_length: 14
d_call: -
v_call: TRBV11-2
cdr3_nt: TGTGCCAGCAGCTTAGGACTTAGCACAGATACGCAGTATTTT
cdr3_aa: CASSLGLSTDTQYF

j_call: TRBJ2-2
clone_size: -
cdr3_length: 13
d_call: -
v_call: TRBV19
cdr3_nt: TGTGCCAGTAGACTTTCCGGGACCGGGGAGCTGTTTTTT
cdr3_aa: CASRLSGTGELFF

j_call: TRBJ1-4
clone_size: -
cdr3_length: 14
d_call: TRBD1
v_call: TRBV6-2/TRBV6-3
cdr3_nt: TGTGCCAGCGGTTCCAGGGGGACTAATGAAAAACTGTTTTTT
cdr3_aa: CASGSRGTNEKLFF

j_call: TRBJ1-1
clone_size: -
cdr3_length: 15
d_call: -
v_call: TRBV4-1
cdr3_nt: TGCGCCAGCACCTGGATGGGGGGAAAGAACACTGAAGCTTTCTTT
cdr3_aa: CASTWMGGKNTEAFF

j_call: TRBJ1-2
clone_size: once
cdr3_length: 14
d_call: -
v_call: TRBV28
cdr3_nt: TGTGCCAGCAAGCGAGGCGACCGGGATCGTGGCTACACCTTC
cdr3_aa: CASKRGDRDRGYTF

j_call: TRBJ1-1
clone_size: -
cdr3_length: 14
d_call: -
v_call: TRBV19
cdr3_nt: TGTGCCAGTAGTATAAGGGGGTTGAACACTGAAGCTTTCTTT
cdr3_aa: CASSIRGLNTEAFF

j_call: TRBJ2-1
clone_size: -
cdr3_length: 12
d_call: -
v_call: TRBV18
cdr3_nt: TGTGCCAGCTCACCAGACTCGAATGAGCAGTTCTTC
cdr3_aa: CASSPDSNEQFF

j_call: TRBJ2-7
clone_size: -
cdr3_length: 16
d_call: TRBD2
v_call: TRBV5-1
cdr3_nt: TGCGCCAGCAGCACAGGCGGGGGACGCAGCCGGGCGGAGCAGTACTTC
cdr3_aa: CASSTGGGRSRAEQYF

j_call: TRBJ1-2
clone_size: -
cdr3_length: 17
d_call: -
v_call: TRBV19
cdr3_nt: TGTGCCAGTAGCCAAATCAAAACTTCCGGGACACCCTATGGCTACACCTTC
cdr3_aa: CASSQIKTSGTPYGYTF